The present T cell receptor beta chain was sequenced within a study of blood T cell repertoires in COVID-19. Participants reported their clinical history, and cohort assignment relied on those reports. The CDR3 spans 18 residues. CDR1 is MDHEN, CDR2 SYDVKM, per germline. Between the trimmed V and J ends, which lost 5 bases and 0 bases, there was a span of 20 bases. Here immunoSEQ multiplex PCR was the method, and the copy in TCRdb shows in-frame clones only, minus some. Of hundreds of thousands of clones listed, approximately 90% are singletons. The chain joins TRBV28 to TRBJ1-3; D unresolved. The TCR originated in a woman aged 50 to 60 who had recovered from COVID-19. The sample taken for sequencing was PBMCs or T cells enriched from blood (not recorded which). The CDR3 sequence: CASSPPTVGPLSGNTIYF. In nucleotides, the CDR3 is TGTGCCAGCAGTCCCCCCACAGTCGGCCCACTCTCTGGAAACACCATATATTTT.